What follows is one TCR beta chain and its context. The protocol was immunoSEQ multiplex PCR, while the TCRdb copy is restricted to in-frame clones and leaves out a portion. In the table there are about 68,000 clones, 90% of which are singletons. The sample is drawn from a study of T cell changes during pregnancy in multiple sclerosis. The germline V gene encodes CDR1 SGHRS and CDR2 YFSETQ. V dropped 0 bases and J dropped 5 bases, with 14 bases sitting between them. CDR3 length equals 15 residues. This chain uses TRBV5-1 with TRBJ2-5, with D perhaps matching TRBD2 (6 bases). The receptor was derived from a female donor with multiple sclerosis, enrolled in a pregnancy study. Source: peripheral blood, taken in the third trimester of pregnancy. DNA of the CDR3: TGCGCCAGCAGCTTGGCCCTAGCGCGGATTGAGACCCAGTACTTC. Protein product: CASSLALARIETQYF.